This TCR beta chain comes out of a study of lymphopenia after photon versus proton radiotherapy. Points from the study as a whole: After lymphocyte nadir, photon-treated repertoires showed oligoclonal expansion, especially CD8+ Temra. Proton therapy kept repertoires fairly stable, unlike photons, which gained effector/memory cells.

Clones were sequenced by immunoSEQ multiplex PCR, and TCRdb holds only the in-frame ones, with some missing. The sample gives about 160,000 clones, more than 85% of which show up once; approximately 4.7% is in the top ten. Comments on this clone: Its antigen is still unknown.

The specimen was peripheral blood, collected from a patient treated with photon-based radiotherapy. This TCR came from a man aged 50 to 59 with gastric cancer.

The CDR3 coding sequence is TGTGCCAGCAGCACCCGTAATGAGCAGTTCTTC. It yields the protein CASSTRNEQFF. The chain employs TRBV6-5 and TRBJ2-1; D is uncertain. Trimming removed 6 bases at V and 7 bases at J, with 7 bases between. Germline CDR1 MNHEY, CDR2 SVGAGI. This CDR3 has 11 residues.